Described below is a single TCR beta chain sequence and its context. Its specificity is not known. Profiling relied on immunoSEQ multiplex PCR, and the TCRdb table lists in-frame clones only, not all of them. The repertoire holds approximately 86,000 clones, with about 89% as singletons. These data belong to a study of T cell repertoires and HLA-DP antigens. About the research overall: One alloantigen had roughly nine groove amino acid differences from self, the other one. Average DNA input: around 200 ng for CD137+CD4+ sorts, 1,000 to 1,500 ng pre-culture. Broader study findings: Previously undetected clones averaged around 40% and 50% against the two alleles respectively.

The CDR3 totals 14 residues. From germline, CDR1 is SQVTM and CDR2 ANQGSEA. V was cut by 6 bases and J by 0 bases, with 14 bases left in between. Untouched CD4+ T cells were bead-isolated at approximately 98% purity. Sequenced sample: CD4+ T cells from PBMCs. This TCR came from a man aged 50 or older in good health and CMV-seronegative. The genes are TRBV29-1 and TRBJ1-1; the D gene is possibly TRBD1 (5 bases). In DNA, the CDR3 is TGCAGCGTATCCAGGGTCCTCATGAACACTGAAGCTTTCTTT. It translates to CSVSRVLMNTEAFF. Full variable domain (remainder filled in from reference TRBV29-1 and TRBJ1-1): SAVISQKPSRDICQRGTSLTIQCQVDSQVTMMFWYRQQPGQSLTLIATANQGSEATYESGFVIDKFPISRPNLTFSTLTVSNMSPEDSSIYLCSVSRVLMNTEAFFGQGTRLTVV.